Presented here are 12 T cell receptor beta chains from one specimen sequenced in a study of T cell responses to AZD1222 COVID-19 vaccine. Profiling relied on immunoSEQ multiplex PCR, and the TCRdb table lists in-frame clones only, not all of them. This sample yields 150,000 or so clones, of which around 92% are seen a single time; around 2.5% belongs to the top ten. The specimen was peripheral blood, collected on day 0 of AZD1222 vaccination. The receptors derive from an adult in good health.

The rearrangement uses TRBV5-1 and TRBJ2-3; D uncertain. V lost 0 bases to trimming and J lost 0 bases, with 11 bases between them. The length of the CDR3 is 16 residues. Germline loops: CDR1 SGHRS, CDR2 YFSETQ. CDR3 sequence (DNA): TGCGCCAGCAGCTTGGCCCTACTTACTAGCACAGATACGCAGTATTTT. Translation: CASSLALLTSTDTQYF.

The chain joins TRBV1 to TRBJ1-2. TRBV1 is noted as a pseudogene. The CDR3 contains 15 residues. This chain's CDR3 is CTSSQDSREANGYTF. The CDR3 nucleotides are TGCACCAGCAGCCAAGATAGTCGGGAAGCGAATGGCTACACCTTC.

The CDR3 region is CASSYSAGGVDEKLFF. CDR3 coding DNA: TGTGCCAGCAGTTACTCAGCAGGGGGCGTCGATGAAAAACTGTTTTTT. V gene TRBV6-2 or TRBV6-3 combines with J gene TRBJ1-4, with 8 positions matching TRBD1. The CDR3 is made up of 16 amino acids. Trimming cost V 0 bases and J 6 bases; bases outside gene matches: 6. Germline V gene data show CDR1 as MNHEY and CDR2 as SVGEGT.

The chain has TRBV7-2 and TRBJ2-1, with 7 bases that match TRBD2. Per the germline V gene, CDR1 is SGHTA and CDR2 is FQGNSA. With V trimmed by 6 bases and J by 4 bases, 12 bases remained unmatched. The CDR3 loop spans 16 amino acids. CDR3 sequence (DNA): TGTGCCAGCAGTCTTTGGGCTAGCGGTCTTTACAATGAGCAGTTCTTC. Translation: CASSLWASGLYNEQFF.

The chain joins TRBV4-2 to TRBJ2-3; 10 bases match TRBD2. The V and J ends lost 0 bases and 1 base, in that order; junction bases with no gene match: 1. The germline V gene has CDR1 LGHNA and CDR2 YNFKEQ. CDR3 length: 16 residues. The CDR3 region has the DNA TGTGCCAGCAGCCAAGAGGGGACTAGCGGCACAGATACGCAGTATTTT. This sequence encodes CASSQEGTSGTDTQYF.

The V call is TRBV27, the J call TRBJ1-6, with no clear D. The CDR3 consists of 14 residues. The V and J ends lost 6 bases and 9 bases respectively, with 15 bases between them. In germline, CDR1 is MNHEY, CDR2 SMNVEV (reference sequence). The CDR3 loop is CASRPGSSRSPLHF. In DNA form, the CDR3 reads TGTGCCAGCAGACCAGGCTCCAGCCGTTCACCCCTCCACTTT.

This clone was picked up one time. As DNA, the CDR3 is TGTGCCACCAGCAGAGAGACTAGCGGGGTTATGAGAAATGAGCAGTTCTTC. It specifies CATSRETSGVMRNEQFF. V is TRBV15 and J is TRBJ2-1, with 11 bases matching TRBD2. CDR1 is LNHNV and CDR2 is YYDKDF in the germline V gene (reference sequence). The CDR3 covers 17 residues. Unmatched junction bases numbered 8, after V lost 0 bases and J lost 7 bases.

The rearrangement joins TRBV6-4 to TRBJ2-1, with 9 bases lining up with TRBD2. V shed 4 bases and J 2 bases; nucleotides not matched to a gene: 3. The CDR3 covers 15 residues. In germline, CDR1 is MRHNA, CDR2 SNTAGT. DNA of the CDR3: TGTGCCAGCAGTGTAATAGCGGGGGCCTACAATGAGCAGTTCTTC. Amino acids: CASSVIAGAYNEQFF.

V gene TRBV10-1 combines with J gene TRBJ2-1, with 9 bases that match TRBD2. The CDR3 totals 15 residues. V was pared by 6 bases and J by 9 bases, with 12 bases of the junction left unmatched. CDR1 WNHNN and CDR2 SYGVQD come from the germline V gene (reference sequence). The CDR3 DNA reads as TGCGCCAGCAGCGCACCGGGACTAGCCTTCCGTGAGCAGTTCTTC. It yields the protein CASSAPGLAFREQFF.

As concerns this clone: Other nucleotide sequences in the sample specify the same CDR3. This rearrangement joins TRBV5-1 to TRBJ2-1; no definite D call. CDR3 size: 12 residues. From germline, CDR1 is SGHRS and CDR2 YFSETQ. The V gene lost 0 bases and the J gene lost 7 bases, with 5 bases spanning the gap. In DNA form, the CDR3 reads TGCGCCAGCAGCTTGGCGGCGAATGAGCAGTTCTTC. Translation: CASSLAANEQFF.

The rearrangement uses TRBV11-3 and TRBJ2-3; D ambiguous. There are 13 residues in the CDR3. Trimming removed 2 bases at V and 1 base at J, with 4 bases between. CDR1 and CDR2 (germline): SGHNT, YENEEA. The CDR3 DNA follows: TGTGCCAGCAGCTTATCTGGCACAGATACGCAGTATTTT. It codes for CASSLSGTDTQYF.

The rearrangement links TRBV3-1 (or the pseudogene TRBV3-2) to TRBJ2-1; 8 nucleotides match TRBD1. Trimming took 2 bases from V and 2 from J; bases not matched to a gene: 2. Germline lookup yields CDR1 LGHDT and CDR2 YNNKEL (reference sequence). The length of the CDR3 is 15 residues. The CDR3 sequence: CASSQQGATYNEQFF. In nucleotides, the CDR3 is TGTGCCAGCAGCCAACAGGGGGCTACCTACAATGAGCAGTTCTTC.